These 7 T cell receptor beta chains were sequenced from one sample in a study of T-cell reconstitution after alpha-beta-depleted transplantation in children. A TCRbeta library incorporating unique molecular identifiers was prepared. TCRdb reprocessed the PCR reads with MiXCR, giving one entry per CDR3 protein. The sample shows 200,000 to 250,000 distinct CDR3 sequences, approximately 12% of them seen only once. The source material was PBMCs from the stem cell graft donor, sampled from the stem cell graft. Source of these receptors: a human donor who donated a stem cell graft to a child with acute lymphoblastic leukemia.

In its sample, this clonotype was seen many times. The V call is TRBV10-3, the J call TRBJ1-2, with 12 nucleotides matching TRBD1. This CDR3 spans 15 amino acids. V lost 5 bases to trimming and J lost 8 bases; unmatched junction nucleotides: 9. Germline lookup yields CDR1 ENHRY and CDR2 SYGVKD. The CDR3 sequence is CAISTGTGGPTGYTF. CDR3 sequence (DNA): TGTGCCATCAGTACCGGGACAGGGGGCCCAACGGGCTACACCTTC.

V gene TRBV5-1 combines with J gene TRBJ2-7; perhaps TRBD1 as D (6 bases). The V gene lost 4 bases and the J gene lost 3 bases, with 17 bases spanning the gap. This CDR3 region has 15 residues. Germline CDR1 is SGHRS and CDR2 is YFSETQ. This CDR3 is CASSQIQGGGYEQYF. DNA for the CDR3: TGCGCCAGCAGCCAAATACAGGGTGGAGGCTACGAGCAGTACTTC.

This clonotype has ten or more counts. This sequence joins TRBV7-2 and TRBJ2-7; no clear D gene. Trimming stripped 1 base from V and 3 bases from J, with 13 bases between. This CDR3 is 15 amino acids long. Looked up from germline, CDR1 is SGHTA and CDR2 is FQGNSA. CDR3 in amino acids: CASSLEQLTYYEQYF. CDR3 nucleotides: TGTGCCAGCAGCTTAGAACAGCTCACGTACTACGAGCAGTACTTC.

This clonotype was seen repeatedly, ten times or more. CDR3 nucleotide sequence: TGTGCCATCAGCGAGCCGGGACAGGGGGCCTATGGCTACACCTTC. This sequence encodes CAISEPGQGAYGYTF. The chain is built from TRBV10-3 and TRBJ1-2; 12 bases align to TRBD1. The V and J ends lost 6 bases and 4 bases, in that order; junction bases with no gene match: 6. This CDR3 comprises 15 residues. Germline-derived CDR1 and CDR2 are ENHRY and SYGVKD.

This clonotype was observed many times. The chain is built from TRBV6-2 or TRBV6-3 and TRBJ2-6, with D tentatively TRBD2 (5 bases). The CDR3 loop spans 15 amino acids. Trimming cost V 5 bases and J 1 base, with 9 bases left between them. Germline values: CDR1 MNHEY, CDR2 SVGEGT. The CDR3 DNA is TGTGCCAGCAGTCCTAGAGGGTCTGGGGCCAACGTCCTGACTTTC. Translated: CASSPRGSGANVLTF.

The table lists this clonotype with many counts. The rearrangement joins TRBV5-1 to TRBJ2-7, with no clear D. V lost 4 bases and J lost 2, with 10 bases in between. This CDR3 contains 13 residues. From germline, CDR1 is SGHRS and CDR2 YFSETQ. This CDR3 reads CASSPRTAYEQYF. The CDR3 region has the DNA TGCGCCAGCAGCCCGAGGACGGCCTACGAGCAGTACTTC.

This clonotype was detected ten times or more. The chain combines TRBV29-1 with TRBJ1-2; 9 positions match TRBD1. Losses at the gene ends were 6 bases for V and 7 bases for J; bases not matched to a gene: 3. CDR1 is SQVTM and CDR2 is ANQGSEA in the germline V gene. This CDR3 comprises 11 residues. CDR3 region: CSVDRGTGYTF. The CDR3 DNA follows: TGCAGCGTGGACAGGGGAACTGGCTACACCTTC.